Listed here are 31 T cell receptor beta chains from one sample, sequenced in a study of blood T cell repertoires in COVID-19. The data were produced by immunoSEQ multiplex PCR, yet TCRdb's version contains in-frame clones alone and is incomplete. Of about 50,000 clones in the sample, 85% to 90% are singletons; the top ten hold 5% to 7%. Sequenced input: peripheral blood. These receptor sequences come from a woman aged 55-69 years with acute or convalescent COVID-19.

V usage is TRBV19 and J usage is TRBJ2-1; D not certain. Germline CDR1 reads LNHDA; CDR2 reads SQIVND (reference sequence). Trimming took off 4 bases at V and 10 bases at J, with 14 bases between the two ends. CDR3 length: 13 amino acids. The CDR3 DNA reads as TGTGCCAGTAGTAATAATTTCCTCCTGGAGCAGTTCTTC. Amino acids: CASSNNFLLEQFF.

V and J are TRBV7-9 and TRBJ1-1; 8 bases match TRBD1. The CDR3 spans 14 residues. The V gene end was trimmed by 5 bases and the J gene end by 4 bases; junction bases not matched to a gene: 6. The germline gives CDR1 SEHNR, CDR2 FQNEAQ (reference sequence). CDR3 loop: CASSQGAPVTEAFF. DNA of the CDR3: TGTGCCAGCAGCCAGGGGGCGCCGGTCACTGAAGCTTTCTTT.

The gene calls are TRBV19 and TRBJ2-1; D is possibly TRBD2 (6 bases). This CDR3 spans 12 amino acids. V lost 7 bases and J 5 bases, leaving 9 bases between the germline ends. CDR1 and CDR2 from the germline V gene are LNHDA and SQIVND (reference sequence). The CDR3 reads CASTIADNEQFF. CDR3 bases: TGTGCCAGTACCATAGCGGACAATGAGCAGTTCTTC.

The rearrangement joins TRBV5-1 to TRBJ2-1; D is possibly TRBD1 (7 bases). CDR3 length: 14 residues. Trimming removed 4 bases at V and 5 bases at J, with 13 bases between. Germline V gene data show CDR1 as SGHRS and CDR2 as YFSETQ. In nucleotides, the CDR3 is TGCGCCAGCAGCCCCAGGGGGGCGGACAATGAGCAGTTCTTC. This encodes CASSPRGADNEQFF. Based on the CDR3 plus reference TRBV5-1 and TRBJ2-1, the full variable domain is KAGVTQTPRYLIKTRGQQVTLSCSPISGHRSVSWYQQTPGQGLQFLFEYFSETQRNKGNFPGRFSGRQFSNSRSEMNVSTLELGDSALYLCASSPRGADNEQFFGPGTRLTVL.

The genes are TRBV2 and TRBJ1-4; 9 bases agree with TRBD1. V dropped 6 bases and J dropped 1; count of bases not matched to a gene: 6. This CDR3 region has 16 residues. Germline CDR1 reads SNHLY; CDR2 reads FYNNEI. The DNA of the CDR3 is TGTGCCAGCAGCCGGACAGGGGACGTAACTAATGAAAAACTGTTTTTT. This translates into CASSRTGDVTNEKLFF.

The CDR3 DNA reads as TGTGCCAGCAGCCAACTAGCGGTCGGGGAGCTGTTTTTT. Encoded protein: CASSQLAVGELFF. This chain connects TRBV4-2 to TRBJ2-2, with 7 bases fitting TRBD2. The CDR3 runs to 13 residues. CDR1 LGHNA and CDR2 YNFKEQ come from the germline V gene. With V trimmed by 2 bases and J by 7 bases, 1 base remained unmatched.

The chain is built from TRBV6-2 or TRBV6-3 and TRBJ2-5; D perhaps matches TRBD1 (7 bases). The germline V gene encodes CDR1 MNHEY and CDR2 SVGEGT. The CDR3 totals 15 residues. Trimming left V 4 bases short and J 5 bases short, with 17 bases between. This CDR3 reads CASSSPQQGTETQYF. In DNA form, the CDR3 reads TGTGCCAGCAGTTCACCTCAACAGGGGACTGAGACCCAGTACTTC.

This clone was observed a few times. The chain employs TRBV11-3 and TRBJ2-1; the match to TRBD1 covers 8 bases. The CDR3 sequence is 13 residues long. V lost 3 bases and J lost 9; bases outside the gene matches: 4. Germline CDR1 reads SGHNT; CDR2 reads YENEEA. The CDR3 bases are TGTGCCAGCAGCTTGACAGGGGAAGGTGAGCAGTTCTTC. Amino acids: CASSLTGEGEQFF.

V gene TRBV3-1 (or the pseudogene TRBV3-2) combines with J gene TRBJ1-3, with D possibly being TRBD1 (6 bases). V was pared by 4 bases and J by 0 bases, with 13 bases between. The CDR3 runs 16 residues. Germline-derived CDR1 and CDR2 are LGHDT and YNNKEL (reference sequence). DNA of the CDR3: TGTGCCAGCAGCCTTCGGACAGCATACTCTGGAAACACCATATATTTT. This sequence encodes CASSLRTAYSGNTIYF.

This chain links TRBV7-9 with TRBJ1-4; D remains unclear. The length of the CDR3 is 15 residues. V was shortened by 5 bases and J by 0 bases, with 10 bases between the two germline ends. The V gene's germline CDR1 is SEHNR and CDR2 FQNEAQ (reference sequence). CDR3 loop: CASSLRVATNEKLFF. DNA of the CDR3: TGTGCCAGCAGCCTAAGAGTTGCAACTAATGAAAAACTGTTTTTT.

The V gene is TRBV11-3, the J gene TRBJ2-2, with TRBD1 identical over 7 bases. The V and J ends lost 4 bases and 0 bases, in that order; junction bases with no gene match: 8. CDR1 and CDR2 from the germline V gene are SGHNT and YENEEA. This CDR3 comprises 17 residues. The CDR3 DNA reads TGTGCCAGCAGCTCAAGGTTAGGGACAGCGAACACCGGGGAGCTGTTTTTT. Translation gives CASSSRLGTANTGELFF.

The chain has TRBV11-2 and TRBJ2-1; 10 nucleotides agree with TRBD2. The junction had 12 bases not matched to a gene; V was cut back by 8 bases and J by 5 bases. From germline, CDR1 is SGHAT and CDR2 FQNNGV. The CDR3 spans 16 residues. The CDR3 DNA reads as TGTGCCAGCGACTCCTTTCCTAGCGGGGGCCACAATGAGCAGTTCTTC. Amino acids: CASDSFPSGGHNEQFF.

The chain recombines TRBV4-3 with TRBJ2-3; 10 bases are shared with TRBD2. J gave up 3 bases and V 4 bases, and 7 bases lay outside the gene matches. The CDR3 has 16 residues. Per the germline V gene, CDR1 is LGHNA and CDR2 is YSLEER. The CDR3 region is CASSLAGTSDTDTQYF. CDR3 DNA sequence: TGCGCCAGCAGCCTTGCCGGGACTAGCGATACAGATACGCAGTATTTT.

The CDR3 region is CASSLAGRQRTDTQYF. The CDR3 DNA reads as TGTGCCAGCAGCTTAGCGGGCCGACAGAGGACAGATACGCAGTATTTT. The rearrangement links TRBV7-9 to TRBJ2-3; D may be TRBD1 (5 bases). The CDR3 consists of 16 residues. V was cut by 0 bases and J by 3 bases, with 13 bases left in between. Germline lookup yields CDR1 SEHNR and CDR2 FQNEAQ (reference sequence).

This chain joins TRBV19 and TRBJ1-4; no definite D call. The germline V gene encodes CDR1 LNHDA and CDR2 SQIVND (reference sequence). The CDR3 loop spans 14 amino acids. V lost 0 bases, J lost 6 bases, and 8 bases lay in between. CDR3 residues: CASSIEFFDEKLFF. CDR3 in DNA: TGTGCCAGTAGTATAGAATTCTTTGATGAAAAACTGTTTTTT.

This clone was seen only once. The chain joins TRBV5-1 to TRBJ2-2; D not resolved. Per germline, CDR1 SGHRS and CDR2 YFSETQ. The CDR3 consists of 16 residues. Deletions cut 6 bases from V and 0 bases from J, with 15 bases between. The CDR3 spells CASTNSQSPNTGELFF. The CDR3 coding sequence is TGCGCCAGCACAAATAGCCAGTCTCCGAACACCGGGGAGCTGTTTTTT.

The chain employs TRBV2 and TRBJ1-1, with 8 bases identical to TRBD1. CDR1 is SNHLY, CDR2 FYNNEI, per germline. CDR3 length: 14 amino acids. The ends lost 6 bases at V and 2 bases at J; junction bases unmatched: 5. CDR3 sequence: CASRTDRGNTEAFF. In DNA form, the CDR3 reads TGTGCCAGCAGAACCGACAGGGGAAACACTGAAGCTTTCTTT. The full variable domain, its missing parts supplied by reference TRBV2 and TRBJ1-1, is EPEVTQTPSHQVTQMGQEVILRCVPISNHLYFYWYRQILGQKVEFLVSFYNNEISEKSEIFDDQFSVERPDGSNFTLKIRSTKLEDSAMYFCASRTDRGNTEAFFGQGTRLTVV.

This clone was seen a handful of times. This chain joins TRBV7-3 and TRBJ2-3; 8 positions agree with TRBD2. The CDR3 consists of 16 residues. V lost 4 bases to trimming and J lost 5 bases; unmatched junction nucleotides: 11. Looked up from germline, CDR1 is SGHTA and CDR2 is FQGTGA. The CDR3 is CASSSGFGTSEDTQYF. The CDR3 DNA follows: TGTGCCAGCAGCTCAGGATTCGGGACTAGTGAAGATACGCAGTATTTT.

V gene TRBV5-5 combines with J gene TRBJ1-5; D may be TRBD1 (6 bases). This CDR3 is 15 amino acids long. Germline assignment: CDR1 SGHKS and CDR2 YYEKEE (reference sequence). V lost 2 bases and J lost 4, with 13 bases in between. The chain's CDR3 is CASSLIGQMNQPQHF. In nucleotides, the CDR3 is TGTGCCAGCAGCTTAATAGGACAGATGAATCAGCCCCAGCATTTT.

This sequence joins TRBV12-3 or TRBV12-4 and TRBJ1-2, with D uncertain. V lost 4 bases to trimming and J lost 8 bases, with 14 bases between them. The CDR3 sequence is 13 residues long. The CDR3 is CASSSFGGRGYTF. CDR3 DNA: TGTGCCAGCAGTTCTTTTGGCGGGCGGGGCTACACCTTC.

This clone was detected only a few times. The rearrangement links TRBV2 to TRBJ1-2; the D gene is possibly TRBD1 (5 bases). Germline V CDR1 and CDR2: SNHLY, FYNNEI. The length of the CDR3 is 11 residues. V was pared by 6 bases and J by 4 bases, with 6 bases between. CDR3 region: CASSQGYGYTF. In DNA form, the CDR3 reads TGTGCCAGCAGCCAGGGCTATGGCTACACCTTC.

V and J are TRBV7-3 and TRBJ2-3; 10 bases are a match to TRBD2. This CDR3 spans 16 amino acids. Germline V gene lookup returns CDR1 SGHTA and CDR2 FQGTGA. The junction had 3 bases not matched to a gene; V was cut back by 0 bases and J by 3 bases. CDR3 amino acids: CASSLTSLAGTDTQYF. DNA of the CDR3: TGTGCCAGCAGCTTAACATCACTAGCGGGGACAGATACGCAGTATTTT.

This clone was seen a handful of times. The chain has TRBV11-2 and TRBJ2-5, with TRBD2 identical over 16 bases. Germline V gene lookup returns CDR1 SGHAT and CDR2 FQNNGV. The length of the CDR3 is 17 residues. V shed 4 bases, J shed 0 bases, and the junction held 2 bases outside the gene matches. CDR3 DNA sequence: TGTGCCAGCAGCTCGGGACTAGCGGGGGGGTACCAAGAGACCCAGTACTTC. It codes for CASSSGLAGGYQETQYF.

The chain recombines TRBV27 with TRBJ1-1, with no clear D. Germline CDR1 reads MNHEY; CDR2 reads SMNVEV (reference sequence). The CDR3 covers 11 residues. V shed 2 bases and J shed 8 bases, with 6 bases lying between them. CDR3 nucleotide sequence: TGTGCCAGCAGTTTAAATGGCGAAGCTTTCTTT. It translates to CASSLNGEAFF.

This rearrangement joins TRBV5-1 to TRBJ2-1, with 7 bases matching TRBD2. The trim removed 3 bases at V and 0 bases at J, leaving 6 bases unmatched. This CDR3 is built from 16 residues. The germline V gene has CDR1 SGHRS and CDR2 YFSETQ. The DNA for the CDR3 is TGCGCCAGCAGCTCGGGACTATCTAGCTCCTACAATGAGCAGTTCTTC. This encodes CASSSGLSSSYNEQFF. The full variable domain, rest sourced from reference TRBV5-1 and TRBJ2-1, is KAGVTQTPRYLIKTRGQQVTLSCSPISGHRSVSWYQQTPGQGLQFLFEYFSETQRNKGNFPGRFSGRQFSNSRSEMNVSTLELGDSALYLCASSSGLSSSYNEQFFGPGTRLTVL.

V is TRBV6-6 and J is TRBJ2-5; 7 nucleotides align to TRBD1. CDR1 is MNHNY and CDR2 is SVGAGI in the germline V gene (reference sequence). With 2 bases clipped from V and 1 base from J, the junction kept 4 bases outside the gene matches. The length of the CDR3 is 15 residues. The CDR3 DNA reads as TGTGCCAGCAGTTACCGCGACAGGGCCCAAGAGACCCAGTACTTC. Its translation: CASSYRDRAQETQYF.

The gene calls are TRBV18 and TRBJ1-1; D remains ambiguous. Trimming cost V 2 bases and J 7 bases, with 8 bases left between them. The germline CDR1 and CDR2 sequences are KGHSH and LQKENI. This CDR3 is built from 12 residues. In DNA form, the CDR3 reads TGTGCCAGCTCACCAGTGAGGGATGAAGCTTTCTTT. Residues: CASSPVRDEAFF.

The CDR3 nucleotides are TGTGCCAGCAGCTTCTCCAGGGGATATGAAAAACTGTTTTTT. It encodes CASSFSRGYEKLFF. The chain uses TRBV7-6 and TRBJ1-4, with D perhaps matching TRBD1 (6 bases). The CDR3 is made up of 14 amino acids. Germline V gene sequence: CDR1 SGHVS, CDR2 FNYEAQ. Trimming took 3 bases from V and 6 from J, leaving 11 bases between them. Full variable domain (rest looked up from reference TRBV7-6 and TRBJ1-4): GAGVSQSPRYKVTKRGQDVALRCDPISGHVSLYWYRQALGQGPEFLTYFNYEAQQDKSGLPNDRFSAERPEGSISTLTIQRTEQRDSAMYRCASSFSRGYEKLFFGSGTQLSVL.

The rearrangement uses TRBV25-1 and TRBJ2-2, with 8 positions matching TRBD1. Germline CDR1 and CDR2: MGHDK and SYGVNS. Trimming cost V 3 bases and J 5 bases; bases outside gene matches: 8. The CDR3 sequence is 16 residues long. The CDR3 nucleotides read TGTGCCAGCAGTGACCCGCGACAGGGGTGGACCGGGGAGCTGTTTTTT. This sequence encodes CASSDPRQGWTGELFF.

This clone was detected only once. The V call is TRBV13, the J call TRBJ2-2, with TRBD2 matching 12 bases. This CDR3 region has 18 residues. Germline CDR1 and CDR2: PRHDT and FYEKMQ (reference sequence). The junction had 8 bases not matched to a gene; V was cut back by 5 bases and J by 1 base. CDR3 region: CASSRTGLAGWNTGELFF. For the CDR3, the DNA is TGTGCCAGCAGCCGAACCGGACTAGCGGGATGGAACACCGGGGAGCTGTTTTTT.

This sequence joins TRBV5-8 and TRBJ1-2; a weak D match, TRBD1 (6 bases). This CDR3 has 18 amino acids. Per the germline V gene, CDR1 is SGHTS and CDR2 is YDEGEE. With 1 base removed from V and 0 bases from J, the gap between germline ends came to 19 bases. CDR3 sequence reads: CASSLLFSWDTSNYGYTF. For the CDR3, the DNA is TGTGCCAGCAGCTTGTTGTTTAGTTGGGACACTTCTAACTATGGCTACACCTTC.